Sequencing of this TCR beta chain was carried out in a study of identical twins listed by TCRdb under 2016. Concerning the study at large: The study deep-sequenced TCR alpha and beta repertoires from monozygotic twins, unrelated adults of various ages and cord blood to test whether fetal clonotypes persist. Replicate twin experiments were performed at different times using different library preparation protocols to rule out contamination. General conclusions and limits of the study: Fewer insertions were carried by abundant cord blood beta clonotypes, a similar but weaker trend appeared in young adult naive repertoires, and no such trend appeared in memory repertoires. A weaker excess of twin sharing was found in beta out-of-frame sequences because the signal-to-noise ratio was lowered by fewer shared sequences. Compared with coincidental sharing between unrelated individuals, an excess of low generation-probability sequences was observed among out-of-frame TCR alpha sequences shared between twins. In monozygotic twins, out-of-frame TCR alpha sharing was systematically underestimated by recombination models, although the models agreed with sharing between unrelated individuals. Zero-insertion analyses could be partly confounded by invariant T cells such as MAIT and iNKT, although diverse VJ usage argued against such confounding for most clonotypes. Because the same donors could not be followed over many years, the conclusions relied on cross-sectional statistical analysis.

Libraries were constructed by 5' RACE. The instrument was an Illumina HiSeq 2000. Template switching introduced a universal primer binding site; the final cDNA contained a unique molecular identifier, enabling accurate counting of TCR cDNA molecules. First-strand cDNA for TCR alpha and beta chains was synthesized from specific primers in the conserved constant-segment region. Each cDNA library was double barcoded, with a SMART-Mk sample barcode plus Illumina barcodes, to control for contamination. TruSeq adapter sequences and Illumina sample barcodes were added in two successive PCR steps. The TCR alpha and beta cDNA libraries were sequenced on the Illumina HiSeq platform using custom primers. Turning to the authors' computational methods: MiGEC processed the raw reads to extract unique molecular identifiers, while MiXCR was used to determine the CDR3 positions. For each individual, recombination models were inferred using an EM algorithm with the repgenHMM and IGoR tools. Shared clonotypes were analyzed with the tcR package in R, and sharing was normalized by the product of cloneset sizes. Out-of-frame nonproductive sequences were analyzed to study raw recombination free of thymic and clonal selection effects. The public reads were reanalyzed by TCRdb: fastp trimming at Q25, MiXCR alignment, in-frame beta chains only. Identical CDR3 protein sequences are pooled into one entry, listed with their most common genes and DNA. TCRdb, not the original authors, processed these V and J calls. The sample table contains 200,000 to 300,000 distinct CDR3 sequences; only one count was recorded for roughly a tenth of them. The ten most abundant clones make up approximately 11% of the sample.

Based on the germline V gene, the CDR1 and CDR2 sequences are KGHDR and SFDVKD. The CDR3 runs 16 amino acids, cysteine and phenylalanine included. Of all the DNA, just the CDR3 is kept, 48 bases in frame from base 1. Cut back by 3 bases and 2 bases, the V and J ends lie 13 bases apart. Every donor was a healthy Caucasian. Miltenyi CD45RO+ enrichment and human naive T-cell isolation kits were used to isolate memory (CD45RO+) and naive T cells from PBMC. This clonotype was seen ten or more times. Its specific antigen is unknown. No base-level quality is on record; no much larger clone is a single base apart.

This receptor was identified in a man aged 50-59 years in good health. Sequenced input: memory T cells sorted from blood. What the cell subset or site label conveys for this sample: CD45RO+ enriched T cells. The sequence is built from TRBV24-1 and TRBJ2-1; there is no confident call for the D gene. The CDR3 is CATSDALVSTYNEQFF. The nucleotides read TGTGCCACCAGTGATGCTTTGGTGTCAACCTACAATGAGCAGTTCTTC.